Sequencing of this T cell receptor (beta chain) was carried out in a study of CD8 T cells in Susac syndrome. Study-level points and caveats: Regarding the TCR sequencing and HLA analysis, the study admitted that a relatively small number of individuals were involved.

The authors reverse transcribed about 0.5 to 1 ug RNA with random hexamers. The authors amplified TCR beta CDR3 across 54 Vbeta and 13 Jbeta using immunoSEQ multiplex PCR. MiXCR was run by TCRdb on the immunoSEQ multiplex PCR reads, yielding one entry per CDR3 protein. The table records roughly 150,000 distinct CDR3 sequences, approximately 93% of them present only once. The CDR3 contains 16 residues. Trimming cost V 2 bases and J 4 bases, with 18 bases left between them. Germline V lookup: CDR1 MNHEY, CDR2 SVGAGI. Comments on this clonotype: Its antigen is not identified.

The sequence was obtained from a human donor with multiple sclerosis. The rearrangement links TRBV6-5 to TRBJ2-7; D is perhaps TRBD1 (7 bases). Sequencing was done on a sample of CD4+ T cells from PBMCs. This CDR3 is CASSYRDPRGAYEQYF. The DNA for the CDR3 is TGTGCCAGCAGTTACCGGGACCCCAGGGGGGCTTACGAGCAGTACTTC.